Listed below are T cell receptor beta chains from one sample, sequenced in a study of immune evolution from preneoplasia to lung adenocarcinoma. Method: immunoSEQ multiplex PCR; TCRdb's copy keeps in-frame clones and lacks some. This sample has around 10,000 clones; over 60% occur once, and the top ten carry around 5.2%. Source material: FFPE minimally invasive lung adenocarcinoma tissue. These receptor sequences come from a person between 65 and 79 years old with lung adenocarcinoma. Some clones in this sample may be carry-over from other donors' samples. Each CDR3 is given with its conserved first and last residue. Each record gives: clone size, V gene, J gene, D gene, CDR3 protein, CDR3 DNA. The D gene is left open where the match is weak. Clone size is not always given. Where it is, it says once, few, many or a class for expanded clones.

size: NA; V: TRBV6-1; J: TRBJ1-6; D: NA; CDR3: CASSESPFNSPLHF; DNA: TGTGCCAGCAGTGAATCACCCTTCAATTCACCCCTCCACTTT
size: NA; V: TRBV18; J: TRBJ2-5; D: NA; CDR3: CASSQGKETQYF; DNA: TGTGCCAGCTCACAAGGAAAAGAGACCCAGTACTTC
size: NA; V: TRBV18; J: TRBJ2-1; D: NA; CDR3: CASSPKRSSYNEQFF; DNA: TGTGCCAGCTCACCAAAACGGAGCTCCTACAATGAGCAGTTCTTC
size: NA; V: TRBV15; J: TRBJ2-2; D: NA; CDR3: CATGTERLSGELFF; DNA: TGTGCCACGGGGACGGAGAGGTTGTCCGGGGAGCTGTTTTTT
size: few; V: TRBV11-3; J: TRBJ2-5; D: TRBD2; CDR3: CASSPPVAGIETQYF; DNA: TGTGCCAGCAGCCCGCCGGTAGCGGGAATAGAGACCCAGTACTTC
size: NA; V: TRBV29-1; J: TRBJ1-1; D: NA; CDR3: CSVGGEAFF; DNA: TGCAGCGTGGGGGGGGAAGCTTTCTTT
size: NA; V: TRBV7-9; J: TRBJ1-4; D: NA; CDR3: CASSFSGATNEKLFF; DNA: TGTGCCAGCAGCTTTTCTGGGGCAACTAATGAAAAACTGTTTTTT
size: NA; V: TRBV15; J: TRBJ2-7; D: NA; CDR3: CATSRAQGYEQYF; DNA: TGTGCCACCAGCAGAGCTCAGGGATACGAGCAGTACTTC
size: NA; V: TRBV19; J: TRBJ1-1; D: NA; CDR3: CASKGTDSSAFF; DNA: TGTGCCAGTAAGGGGACCGATTCGAGCGCTTTCTTT
size: NA; V: TRBV2; J: TRBJ1-6; D: TRBD1; CDR3: CASTKGTGASPLHF; DNA: TGTGCCAGCACTAAAGGGACAGGGGCCTCACCCCTCCACTTT
size: NA; V: TRBV28; J: TRBJ1-2; D: NA; CDR3: CASSFEGGYTF; DNA: TGTGCCAGCAGTTTTGAAGGGGGCTACACCTTC
size: NA; V: TRBV10-1; J: TRBJ2-7; D: NA; CDR3: CASSESGIRADEQYF; DNA: TGCGCCAGCAGTGAGTCGGGAATCAGGGCTGACGAGCAGTACTTC
size: NA; V: TRBV4-2; J: TRBJ1-1; D: NA; CDR3: CASSQDSSGGTEAFF; DNA: TGTGCCAGCAGCCAAGATAGTTCGGGGGGCACTGAAGCTTTCTTT
size: NA; V: TRBV6-5; J: TRBJ1-3; D: NA; CDR3: CASSYSQNSGNTIYF; DNA: TGTGCCAGCAGTTACTCCCAAAACTCTGGAAACACCATATATTTT
size: NA; V: TRBV9; J: TRBJ1-4; D: TRBD1; CDR3: CASSPRDREGEKLFF; DNA: TGTGCCAGCAGCCCGAGGGACAGGGAGGGCGAAAAACTGTTTTTT
size: few; V: TRBV4-1; J: TRBJ1-1; D: NA; CDR3: CASSLDRMNTEAFF; DNA: TGCGCCAGCAGCCTAGACAGGATGAACACTGAAGCTTTCTTT
size: NA; V: TRBV28; J: TRBJ2-7; D: TRBD2; CDR3: CASFGGGVYEQYF; DNA: TGTGCCAGCTTCGGGGGAGGGGTCTACGAGCAGTACTTC
size: NA; V: TRBV5-5; J: TRBJ1-4; D: NA; CDR3: CASSFFGGGNEKLFF; DNA: TGTGCCAGCAGCTTCTTTGGGGGAGGGAATGAAAAACTGTTTTTT
size: NA; V: TRBV29-1; J: TRBJ2-3; D: TRBD2; CDR3: CSVEGAGTTSTDTQYF; DNA: TGCAGCGTTGAAGGGGCCGGGACTACTAGCACAGATACGCAGTATTTT
size: NA; V: TRBV7-8; J: TRBJ2-3; D: TRBD2; CDR3: CASSPLAVRNTQYF; DNA: TGTGCCAGCAGCCCACTAGCGGTCCGCAATACGCAGTATTTT
size: NA; V: TRBV18; J: TRBJ1-6; D: NA; CDR3: CASSTGQSYNSPLHF; DNA: TGTGCCAGCTCCACGGGGCAGAGCTATAATTCACCCCTCCACTTT
size: NA; V: TRBV7-3; J: TRBJ2-3; D: TRBD1; CDR3: CASSRTGVMRDTQYF; DNA: TGTGCCAGCAGTCGGACAGGGGTAATGAGGGATACGCAGTATTTT
size: NA; V: TRBV5-1; J: TRBJ2-3; D: NA; CDR3: CASSLAGAGPTDTQYF; DNA: TGCGCCAGCAGCTTGGCGGGGGCCGGGCCCACAGATACGCAGTATTTT
size: NA; V: TRBV5-1; J: TRBJ2-3; D: NA; CDR3: CASGGTRIDTQYF; DNA: TGCGCCAGCGGCGGGACACGCATCGATACGCAGTATTTT
size: few; V: TRBV19; J: TRBJ2-3; D: TRBD2; CDR3: CASKTSGMGDTQYF; DNA: TGTGCCAGTAAAACTAGCGGGATGGGAGATACGCAGTATTTT
size: NA; V: TRBV28; J: TRBJ2-7; D: TRBD1; CDR3: CASSLGQSYEQYF; DNA: TGTGCCAGCAGCCTGGGACAGAGCTACGAGCAGTACTTC
size: NA; V: TRBV14; J: TRBJ2-2; D: NA; CDR3: CASSQDRTGELFF; DNA: TGTGCCAGCAGCCAAGATCGCACCGGGGAGCTGTTTTTT
size: NA; V: TRBV28; J: TRBJ2-2; D: NA; CDR3: CASSLSPGARAGELFF; DNA: TGTGCCAGCAGTTTATCCCCGGGGGCGAGGGCCGGGGAGCTGTTTTTT